This TCR beta chain was found in a study of shared clonotypes between healthy human individuals. For the study at large: A few men and a couple of women, aged 18 to 49, were donors. The study, taken as a whole, reports: Owing to a small donor count, the genetic and exposure-history diversity represented was limited. The naive CD4 repertoires of several donors were compared, and approximately 4.7% of clonotypes were shared.

Note on this clone: Antigen unknown.

There are 14 residues in the CDR3. Germline values: CDR1 SNHLY, CDR2 FYNNEI. Trimming pared 8 bases from V and 0 bases from J, leaving 11 bases between. The authors loaded about 200 ng DNA, 27,000 or so T cell genomes, into sorted-subset replicate PCRs. TCRdb keeps only in-frame clones here, not all; method: immunoSEQ multiplex PCR. The sample comprises about 2 million clones, about 94% of which are singletons, and 1.2% rests with the top ten. Only CD45RO-negative cells positively selected for CCR7 counted as naive CD8 cells, so terminally differentiated effector memory CD45RA+ cells were excluded. The chain is built from TRBV2 and TRBJ2-4; D may match TRBD1 or TRBD2 (5 bases each). The sequenced sample was naive CD8+ T cells sorted from blood. This receptor was identified in a man aged 18 to 35 in good health. The CDR3 loop reads CASGDRVAKNIQYF. The CDR3 nucleotides are TGTGCCAGCGGGGACCGGGTAGCCAAAAACATTCAGTACTTC.